Below are 6 T cell receptor beta chains sequenced from a single sample in a study of blood T cell repertoires in COVID-19. Assay: immunoSEQ multiplex PCR; the TCRdb copy retains only in-frame clones and omits some. The sample includes 95,000 to 110,000 clones, nearly 90% of them seen just once. Input material: peripheral blood. These receptors all stem from a man aged 45-65 years in a cohort sampled during active COVID-19.

To note about this clone: Since the CDR3 does not end with the conserved phenylalanine or tryptophan, this likely comes from a read error. The limits of the CDR3 on the DNA are not certain, so only TCRdb's listed CDR3 is given. The chain has TRBV5-4 and TRBJ2-7; the D call TRBD1 from the table was never checked on the DNA. CDR1 and CDR2 from the germline V gene are SGHNT and YYREEE (reference sequence). The CDR3 contains 13 residues when both ends are counted. This CDR3 reads CASSFRDSASVSL.

The V call is TRBV18, the J call TRBJ2-7; possible D gene TRBD2, 6 bases. This CDR3 spans 14 amino acids. V was clipped by 3 bases and J by 0 bases, with 9 bases between them. Germline CDR1 KGHSH, CDR2 LQKENI. CDR3 nucleotides: TGTGCCAGCTCACCGGGTAGCGGCTCCTACGAGCAGTACGTC. This codes for CASSPGSGSYEQYV.

The chain links TRBV11-2 to TRBJ2-3; D might be TRBD2 (6 bases). From germline, CDR1 is SGHAT and CDR2 FQNNGV. Deletions cut 3 bases from V and 2 bases from J, with 12 bases between. This CDR3 is 15 amino acids long. CDR3 in amino acids: CASSFVGGLTDTQYF. CDR3 DNA: TGTGCCAGCAGCTTCGTGGGGGGTCTCACAGATACGCAGTATTTT.

The rearrangement links TRBV19 to TRBJ2-3, with a weak D call TRBD2 (5 bases). Germline V gives CDR1 LNHDA, CDR2 SQIVND (reference sequence). The CDR3 totals 14 residues. Trimming pared 5 bases from V and 2 bases from J, leaving 11 bases between. This CDR3 is CASSPADFTDTQYF. In DNA, the CDR3 is TGTGCCAGTAGTCCCGCGGACTTCACAGATACGCAGTATTTT.

The chain recombines TRBV24-1 with TRBJ2-1; 12 bases agree with TRBD1. With 5 bases clipped from V and 8 bases from J, the junction kept 12 bases outside the gene matches. Germline CDR1 is KGHDR and CDR2 is SFDVKD. The CDR3 is 17 amino acids. CDR3 sequence reads: CATSGLAGTGGLYEQFF. For the CDR3, the DNA is TGTGCCACCAGTGGCCTCGCCGGGACAGGGGGCCTCTATGAGCAGTTCTTC.

V is TRBV28 and J is TRBJ2-5; 8 positions match TRBD1. This CDR3 spans 15 amino acids. Trimming at V came to 4 bases and at J to 2 bases, leaving 6 bases not matched to a gene. Per the germline V gene, CDR1 is MDHEN and CDR2 is SYDVKM. The CDR3 DNA sequence: TGTGCCAGCAGTTCCCAGGACAGGGCACAAGAGACCCAGTACTTC. Encoded protein: CASSSQDRAQETQYF. Filled out from reference TRBV28 and TRBJ2-5, the complete variable domain reads DVKVTQSSRYLVKRTGEKVFLECVQDMDHENMFWYRQDPGLGLRLIYFSYDVKMKEKGDIPEGYSVSREKKERFSLILESASTNQTSMYLCASSSQDRAQETQYFGPGTRLLVL.